This record concerns one T cell receptor beta chain sequence. It has no known antigen specificity. Within one base of it there is no much larger clone, and no base qualities were kept. The data belong to a study of blood T cell repertoires in COVID-19 (dated by TCRdb to about 2020). Regarding the complete study: The collaborator samples originated in the United States, Italy and Spain and spanned the acute and convalescent phases of COVID-19. The material from the prospective study consisted of cDNA or gDNA derived from T cells, B-cell-depleted T cells, or PBMCs. Deeply sampled blood TCRbeta repertoires from subjects exposed to, actively infected with, or recovered from COVID-19 were included in the dataset. A freely available public database, intended as a resource for researchers studying the immune response to SARS-CoV-2, is where the repertoires were released. The samples were drawn from the first 160 participants of the ongoing ImmuneRACE study and from roughly 1,300 subjects provided by 6 global collaborators. Sample metadata almost always included a de-identified subject ID, COVID-19 status, age in years and sex. Where available, HLA class I and class II types were taken from metadata supplied by the sample provider and were not determined by assay-based typing.

The full study reports these points: Clinical and demographic metadata were provided uncurated, with the amount varying by source and participant.

The trim is 2 bases for V and 7 bases for J, with a gap of 8 bases between the germline ends. Taken from cysteine to phenylalanine, the CDR3 has 13 residues. Only CDR3 DNA is held: 39 bases, read in frame from base 1. The immunoSEQ Assay, a bias-controlled multiplex PCR, was used to amplify TCRbeta CDR3 regions from genomic DNA. In the source study's methods: The number of nucleated cells in each sample was estimated by amplification of reference gene primers within the assay. To quantify the absolute abundance of each unique TCRbeta CDR3 rearrangement, sequence reads were collapsed and filtered. For each sample, productive Simpson clonality was calculated as the square root of Simpson's diversity index over productive rearrangements. TCRdb took this table from immuneACCESS and kept in-frame rearrangements with V and J called. Such tables lack part of the clones; where checked against another copy, unresolved V genes explain under half of the gap, and the rest is unexplained. V, J and clone size derive from that table, while D and trimming were established from the DNA sequence. The sample has roughly 250,000 clones on record, approximately 91% of them singletons. Approximately 2.4% of the sample goes to the ten largest clones.

Enrolling through a virtual design, the prospective study's participants ranged in age from roughly 18 to 89 years and lived across 24 United States geographic areas. To assign participants to cohorts, the prospective study relied on clinical history that participants themselves reported in a screening survey and a study questionnaire. In the prospective study, whole blood, serum and a nasopharyngeal or oropharyngeal swab were collected from each participant by mobile phlebotomists. Additional blood draws and questionnaires over a 2-month period could optionally be provided by prospective study participants. Blood samples from the prospective study were shipped frozen or at room temperature prior to DNA extraction.

This sequence originates from a woman between 40 and 50 years old with acute COVID-19. The sequence joins TRBV12-3 or TRBV12-4 to TRBJ2-2; too little of a D gene remains to name it. Specimen: PBMCs or T cells enriched from blood (not recorded which). CDR3 reads: CASSLKTGGELFF. The DNA is TGTGCCAGCAGTTTAAAGACTGGCGGGGAGCTGTTTTTT.